One sample yielded the 24 T cell receptor beta chains listed below, sequenced in a study of metastatic and nonmetastatic thyroid tumors. TCRdb re-called the PCR reads with MiXCR. The sample contains 30,000 to 40,000 clones, 25% to 30% of which appear only once. Ahead of thyroid surgery, no patient had received treatment of any kind. The sample was blood. The origin of the receptors is a female donor with papillary thyroid cancer or a benign thyroid nodule (not recorded which). Some clones in this sample may be carry-over from other donors' samples.

This clone was seen many times. The V gene is TRBV7-9, the J gene TRBJ1-1; D is perhaps TRBD1 (5 bases). The germline CDR1 and CDR2 sequences are SEHNR and FQNEAQ (reference sequence). This CDR3 contains 14 residues. Trimming removed 3 bases from V and 5 bases from J, with 13 bases in between. Here the CDR3 DNA reads TGTGCCAGCAGCTTGGGGCAGTTAGGGACTGAAGCTTTCTTT. Protein product: CASSLGQLGTEAFF. Looking up the rest from reference TRBV7-9 and TRBJ1-1 gives the full variable domain: DTGVSQNPRHKITKRGQNVTFRCDPISEHNRLYWYRQTLGQGPEFLTYFQNEAQLEKSRLLSDRFSAERPKGSFSTLEIQRTEQGDSAMYLCASSLGQLGTEAFFGQGTRLTVV.

This clone was recorded at least ten times. The rearrangement joins TRBV29-1 to TRBJ2-1; the match to TRBD2 covers 8 bases. Trimming removed 7 bases from V and 4 bases from J; junction bases left unmatched: 6. Germline assignment: CDR1 SQVTM and CDR2 ANQGSEA. This CDR3 spans 13 amino acids. The CDR3 bases are TGCAGCGGAACACTAGCGGATTACAATGAGCAGTTCTTC. The encoded protein is CSGTLADYNEQFF.

J is TRBJ1-6 and V is TRBV6-2 or TRBV6-3; TRBD1 aligns across 7 bases. The CDR3 runs 15 residues. The V gene's germline CDR1 is MNHEY and CDR2 SVGEGT. The J segment lost 7 bases and the V segment lost 4 bases, leaving 7 bases of the junction unmatched. The CDR3 coding sequence is TGTGCCAGCAGTTCCTCTGGACAGGAAAATTCACCCCTCCACTTT. Encoded protein: CASSSSGQENSPLHF.

This clone has at least ten counts. V and J are TRBV20-1 and TRBJ1-5; 9 nucleotides match TRBD1. V shed 2 bases and J 3 bases; nucleotides not matched to a gene: 2. This CDR3 has 14 residues. Germline CDR1 reads DFQATT; CDR2 reads SNEGSKA (reference sequence). In DNA, the CDR3 is TGCAGTGCTAGAACAGGGGGCGTCAATCAGCCCCAGCATTTT. Amino acid sequence: CSARTGGVNQPQHF.

This clone was seen repeatedly, ten times or more. CDR3: CSAGHPGQGIGEQFF. The CDR3 DNA sequence: TGCAGTGCTGGCCACCCGGGACAGGGGATCGGTGAGCAGTTCTTC. This sequence joins TRBV20-1 and TRBJ2-1; TRBD1 aligns across 10 bases. Germline values: CDR1 DFQATT, CDR2 SNEGSKA (reference sequence). The trim removed 5 bases at V and 9 bases at J, leaving 13 bases unmatched. The CDR3 contains 15 residues.

This clone was seen a few times. The gene calls are TRBV19 and TRBJ1-2; 7 bases are a match to TRBD1. The CDR3 runs 17 residues. Unmatched junction bases numbered 19, after V lost 6 bases and J lost 6 bases. The V gene's germline CDR1 is LNHDA and CDR2 SQIVND (reference sequence). The CDR3 spells CASSDPRGDRGLNGYTF. The DNA for the CDR3 is TGTGCCAGTAGCGACCCAAGAGGGGACAGAGGTTTAAATGGCTACACCTTC.

The rearrangement joins TRBV6-1 to TRBJ1-1; D unresolved. Germline CDR1 and CDR2: MNHNS and SASEGT. The CDR3 is made up of 14 amino acids. Trimming removed 7 bases at V and 2 bases at J, with 14 bases between. The CDR3 DNA reads TGTGCCAGCATGAGGGTAAGGGTTAACACTGAAGCTTTCTTT. Protein: CASMRVRVNTEAFF.

The V call is TRBV20-1, the J call TRBJ1-5, with D maybe TRBD1 (5 bases). Germline CDR1 reads DFQATT; CDR2 reads SNEGSKA (reference sequence). The ends were cut back, 0 bases at V and 6 bases at J, with 12 bases in the middle. The CDR3 is 14 residues long. The CDR3 coding sequence is TGCAGTGCTAGAGACAGCGGGGCAAGTCAGCCCCAGCATTTT. This gives the protein CSARDSGASQPQHF.

The V call is TRBV19, the J call TRBJ1-1, with D uncertain. The length of the CDR3 is 14 residues. V gave up 3 bases and J gave up 0 bases, with 8 bases separating them. Germline loops: CDR1 LNHDA, CDR2 SQIVND (reference sequence). The CDR3 DNA follows: TGTGCCAGTAGTATGGCGGGTCTGAACACTGAAGCTTTCTTT. Translation: CASSMAGLNTEAFF.

This clone was detected only a few times. The V call is TRBV28, the J call TRBJ2-1; D unresolved. The CDR3 is 13 residues long. Looked up from germline, CDR1 is MDHEN and CDR2 is SYDVKM. V dropped 5 bases and J dropped 8 bases, with 13 bases sitting between them. The CDR3 nucleotides read TGTGCCAGCAGTGTCGAGGCGATCGATGAGCAGTTCTTC. It yields the protein CASSVEAIDEQFF.

By its share, this clone is medium-sized. V and J are TRBV24-1 and TRBJ2-7, with a possible D match to TRBD2 (7 bases). The CDR3 runs 12 residues. The germline gives CDR1 KGHDR, CDR2 SFDVKD. The V end was cut by 9 bases, the J end by 5 bases, with 13 bases between. The CDR3 DNA reads TGTGCCACCTCGCCGGGGGGCCACGAGCAGTACTTC. Its protein product is CATSPGGHEQYF.

This clone was found a few times. The rearrangement joins TRBV6-6 to TRBJ1-2; 11 bases line up with TRBD1. CDR3 length equals 17 residues. Trimming removed 3 bases from V and 4 bases from J; junction bases left unmatched: 10. Germline values: CDR1 MNHNY, CDR2 SVGAGI (reference sequence). The DNA of the CDR3 is TGTGCCAGCAGTTATTCTCGGACAGGGGGCTCGGGCTATGGCTACACCTTC. It encodes CASSYSRTGGSGYGYTF.

Worth noting for this clone: A read error may produce the germline difference seen at one junction end. V is TRBV6-2 or TRBV6-3 and J is TRBJ2-5, with unresolved D. This CDR3 contains 14 residues. Germline CDR1 is MNHEY and CDR2 is SVGEGT. In DNA form, the CDR3 reads TGTGCCAGCACCCTCTGGTGGAGCAAAGAGACCCATTACTTC. Translating it yields CASTLWWSKETHYF.

The rearrangement links TRBV24-1 to TRBJ2-5; 7 bases map to TRBD2. Germline trimming cut 10 bases from V and 7 bases from J; bases unmatched to any gene: 11. Germline V gene lookup returns CDR1 KGHDR and CDR2 SFDVKD. The CDR3 covers 13 residues. This chain's CDR3 is CATNRGVEATQYF. In DNA form, the CDR3 reads TGTGCCACTAACCGGGGGGTGGAAGCGACCCAGTACTTC.

As to this clone: The junction departs from the called germline gene at one end, perhaps through a read error. V gene TRBV6-2 or TRBV6-3 combines with J gene TRBJ1-3; D not resolved. Germline values: CDR1 MNHEY, CDR2 SVGEGT. The CDR3 has 13 amino acids. CDR3 sequence (DNA): TGTGCCAGCAATTACAGTGAAGGAAACACCATATATTTT. Translated, it gives CASNYSEGNTIYF.

On this clone: Sequence at one end of the junction differs from germline and may be a read error. The chain carries TRBV11-2 and TRBJ2-7, with D possibly being TRBD1 (5 bases). Per the germline V gene, CDR1 is SGHAT and CDR2 is FQNNGV. The CDR3 length is 14 residues. The CDR3 is CASSLGAGKVEQNF. The CDR3 nucleotides read TGTGCCAGCAGCTTAGGAGCAGGGAAAGTCGAGCAGAACTTC.

The CDR3 nucleotides are TGTGCCAGCAGTTTTCCCCCGCAGGGGGAGCAGTACTTC. Protein: CASSFPPQGEQYF. The V and J genes are TRBV12-3 or TRBV12-4 and TRBJ2-7; tentative D call: TRBD1 (6 bases). V lost 3 bases, J lost 7 bases, and 13 bases lay in between. This CDR3 region has 13 residues.

There are many counts of this clone. The chain uses TRBV9 and TRBJ1-2, with unresolved D. V lost 3 bases, J lost 4 bases, and 16 bases lay in between. The CDR3 length is 15 residues. CDR1 SGDLS and CDR2 YYNGEE come from the germline V gene. Here the CDR3 DNA reads TGTGCCAGCAGCGCCGGCACGGTTCGGAGCTATGGCTACACCTTC. Protein sequence: CASSAGTVRSYGYTF. Together with reference TRBV9 and TRBJ1-2, the CDR3 gives the full variable domain: DSGVTQTPKHLITATGQRVTLRCSPRSGDLSVYWYQQSLDQGLQFLIQYYNGEERAKGNILERFSAQQFPDLHSELNLSSLELGDSALYFCASSAGTVRSYGYTFGSGTRLTVV.

Ten or more counts support this clone. The chain recombines TRBV20-1 with TRBJ1-1; no clear D. Deletions cut 5 bases from V and 0 bases from J, with 10 bases between. The CDR3 extends over 13 amino acids. Germline V gene data show CDR1 as DFQATT and CDR2 as SNEGSKA (reference sequence). CDR3 in DNA: TGCAGTGCTCGATTCCCGATGAACACTGAAGCTTTCTTT. The encoded protein is CSARFPMNTEAFF.

This clone was observed at least ten times. The chain has TRBV30 and TRBJ1-1; unclear D gene. Germline V lookup: CDR1 GTSNPN, CDR2 SVGIG (reference sequence). V lost 2 bases and J 0 bases, leaving 19 bases between the germline ends. This CDR3 has 17 amino acids. The CDR3 is CAWSNHLTGDLNTEAFF. CDR3 nucleotides: TGTGCCTGGAGTAACCACCTGACGGGAGACCTGAACACTGAAGCTTTCTTT.

This clone was seen many times. The V and J genes are TRBV12-3 or TRBV12-4 and TRBJ2-1; 13 bases align to TRBD2. The ends lost 2 bases at V and 5 bases at J; junction bases unmatched: 3. This CDR3 has 16 residues. CDR3 protein: CASSLPGTSGNNEQFF. The CDR3 region has the DNA TGTGCCAGCAGTTTACCTGGGACTAGCGGGAACAATGAGCAGTTCTTC.

This clone occurred many times. The junction shows a germline mismatch at one end, possibly a read error. This sequence joins TRBV6-2 or TRBV6-3 and TRBJ2-4, with 13 nucleotides matching TRBD2. The CDR3 loop spans 15 amino acids. Germline V gene sequence: CDR1 MNHEY, CDR2 SVGEGT. CDR3 region: CASSLGLAGPTAGGF. The CDR3 DNA sequence: TGTGCCAGCAGCCTGGGACTAGCGGGGCCAACCGCGGGGGGTTTC.

The sample holds a few counts of this clone. V usage is TRBV20-1 and J usage is TRBJ2-7; maybe TRBD2 (6 bases). The V and J ends lost 5 bases and 2 bases respectively, with 19 bases between them. The CDR3 extends over 15 amino acids. CDR1 is DFQATT, CDR2 SNEGSKA, per germline (reference sequence). The CDR3 region has the DNA TGCAGTGCTCCTCTGCTAGGACTAATAACCTACGAGCAGTACTTC. This translates into CSAPLLGLITYEQYF.

This clone has ten or more counts. Just one base apart from a much larger clone, this may be a read error. V is TRBV6-1 and J is TRBJ1-1; D is uncertain. There are 14 residues in the CDR3. The germline V gene encodes CDR1 MNHNS and CDR2 SASEGT. The CDR3, as DNA: TGTGCCAGCAGTAAGACACCGGAGAACGCTGAAGCTTTCTTT. Its protein product is CASSKTPENAEAFF.